One and the same sample provided the 29 T cell receptor beta chains below, sequenced in a study of cytomegalovirus exposure and HLA in healthy donors. PCR primers comprised 60 Vbeta and 13 Jbeta primers. Data came from immunoSEQ multiplex PCR; TCRdb stores just in-frame clones and leaves some out. The sample has hundreds of thousands of clones, 65% to 75% seen once. Material for sequencing was PBMCs. All receptors come from a woman in her 30s in good health and CMV-seronegative.

The gene calls are TRBV7-9 and TRBJ1-2, with no clear D. V lost 4 bases and J 2 bases, leaving 14 bases between the germline ends. Germline CDR1 is SEHNR and CDR2 is FQNEAQ (reference sequence). There are 15 residues in the CDR3. CDR3 in amino acids: CASSSREGWNYGYTF. CDR3 nucleotide sequence: TGTGCCAGCAGCTCCCGTGAGGGATGGAACTATGGCTACACCTTC.

CDR3 DNA: TGCGCCAGCAGCTCCACGATTGGGGGACAGAGTATTACTCTCGCAGATGAGCAGTTCTTC. Protein sequence: CASSSTIGGQSITLADEQFF. This chain uses TRBV5-1 with TRBJ2-1, with 7 bases identical to TRBD1. CDR1 is SGHRS, CDR2 YFSETQ, per germline. After removal of 3 bases from V and 8 bases from J, the junction contained 26 bases not matched to a gene. This CDR3 is 20 amino acids long.

A remark on this clone: One junction end disagrees with the germline gene, perhaps due to a read error. CDR3 nucleotide sequence: TGTTCCAGCAGCTTGGGCGGGAGGGCCTTCTACGAGCAGTACTTC. Protein: CSSSLGGRAFYEQYF. The chain carries TRBV7-9 and TRBJ2-7, with 9 bases matching TRBD2. CDR1 is SEHNR, CDR2 FQNEAQ, per germline (reference sequence). There are 15 residues in the CDR3.

The genes are TRBV5-1 and TRBJ2-2, with 9 bases aligning to TRBD1. After removal of 5 bases from V and 7 bases from J, the junction contained 9 bases not matched to a gene. The CDR3 has 15 residues. Per the germline V gene, CDR1 is SGHRS and CDR2 is YFSETQ. The CDR3 loop reads CASSLGDREIGELFF. The CDR3 nucleotides are TGCGCCAGCAGTCTTGGGGACAGGGAGATCGGGGAGCTGTTTTTT.

The chain couples TRBV29-1 to TRBJ2-1; D perhaps matches TRBD1 (5 bases). This CDR3 has 14 residues. CDR1 and CDR2 (germline): SQVTM, ANQGSEA. V lost 6 bases and J 7 bases, leaving 19 bases between the germline ends. The CDR3 coding sequence is TGCAGCGTCGGCCTCCTGGGGCTCGGTAATGAGCAGTTCTTC. This sequence encodes CSVGLLGLGNEQFF.

This clone was counted only a few times. The genes are TRBV11-2 and TRBJ2-5; D is ambiguous. Looked up from germline, CDR1 is SGHAT and CDR2 is FQNNGV. The V gene lost 2 bases and the J gene lost 5 bases, with 15 bases spanning the gap. CDR3 length: 15 amino acids. CDR3 bases: TGTGCCAGCAGCTTATGGTTAAAGCGATTCGAGACCCAGTACTTC. Its protein is CASSLWLKRFETQYF. Looking up the rest from reference TRBV11-2 and TRBJ2-5 gives the full variable domain: EAGVAQSPRYKIIEKRQSVAFWCNPISGHATLYWYQQILGQGPKLLIQFQNNGVVDDSQLPKDRFSAERLKGVDSTLKIQPAKLEDSAVYLCASSLWLKRFETQYFGPGTRLLVL.

The rearrangement links TRBV5-1 to TRBJ1-2, with 7 positions matching TRBD1. V dropped 4 bases and J dropped 3; count of bases not matched to a gene: 6. Germline CDR1 reads SGHRS; CDR2 reads YFSETQ. The CDR3 sequence is 14 residues long. Here the CDR3 reads CASSPTGADYGYTF. CDR3 nucleotides: TGCGCCAGCAGCCCCACAGGGGCGGACTATGGCTACACCTTC.

The chain has TRBV19 and TRBJ2-1; TRBD2 might be the D (6 bases). With 5 bases removed from V and 9 bases from J, the gap between germline ends came to 20 bases. Germline CDR1 and CDR2: LNHDA and SQIVND (reference sequence). CDR3 length: 15 residues. The CDR3 DNA is TGTGCCAGTAGTTCGGAGGGGAGAGGGCGTAGTGAGCAGTTCTTC. Encoded protein: CASSSEGRGRSEQFF.

The chain employs TRBV6-1 and TRBJ1-2; D is possibly TRBD1 (6 bases). Germline assignment: CDR1 MNHNS and CDR2 SASEGT. Trimming removed 6 bases from V and 4 bases from J, with 12 bases in between. CDR3 length equals 13 residues. In DNA, the CDR3 is TGTGCCAGCAGAAACAGGGAAGGCTATGGCTACACCTTC. Its translation: CASRNREGYGYTF.

The V call is TRBV5-4, the J call TRBJ2-3; 14 bases map to TRBD2. The length of the CDR3 is 20 residues. CDR1 and CDR2 from the germline V gene are SGHNT and YYREEE (reference sequence). V lost 4 bases and J lost 2; bases outside the gene matches: 15. The chain's CDR3 is CASSPRTSGGPAAHTDTQYF. CDR3 coding DNA: TGTGCCAGCAGCCCAAGGACTAGCGGGGGGCCAGCGGCACACACAGATACGCAGTATTTT.

This clone showed up just a few times. The chain uses TRBV27 and TRBJ1-1; 9 nucleotides line up with TRBD1. V gave up 5 bases and J gave up 4 bases; unmatched junction bases: 8. The germline CDR1 and CDR2 sequences are MNHEY and SMNVEV (reference sequence). The CDR3 spans 15 residues. CDR3 sequence reads: CASSPGTGISTEAFF. DNA for the CDR3: TGTGCCAGCAGTCCAGGGACAGGGATCAGCACTGAAGCTTTCTTT.

This chain joins TRBV27 and TRBJ1-2; D ambiguous. Germline V gene data show CDR1 as MNHEY and CDR2 as SMNVEV (reference sequence). V gave up 0 bases and J gave up 1 base, with 6 bases separating them. This CDR3 region has 14 residues. CDR3 protein: CASSLSAHNYGYTF. The CDR3 coding sequence is TGTGCCAGCAGTTTATCGGCCCATAACTATGGCTACACCTTC.

In regard to this clone: Different DNA sequences within this sample yield the same CDR3. The CDR3 sequence: CASSLPTGNTEAFF. The CDR3 bases are TGCGCCAGCAGCTTGCCCACCGGGAACACTGAAGCTTTCTTT. The chain has TRBV5-1 and TRBJ1-1; the D is unclear. Germline V gene lookup returns CDR1 SGHRS and CDR2 YFSETQ. V lost 1 base and J 1 base, leaving 8 bases between the germline ends. This CDR3 is built from 14 residues.

The genes are TRBV5-1 and TRBJ1-5; 8 nucleotides line up with TRBD1. V dropped 0 bases and J dropped 7; count of bases not matched to a gene: 3. The CDR3 contains 14 residues. Germline CDR1 SGHRS, CDR2 YFSETQ. The CDR3 here is CASSLGQGRQPQHF. Written as DNA, the CDR3 is TGCGCCAGCAGCTTGGGACAGGGGAGACAGCCCCAGCATTTT.

This chain links TRBV10-3 with TRBJ2-2, with a possible D match to TRBD2 (5 bases). CDR3 size: 12 residues. Germline lookup yields CDR1 ENHRY and CDR2 SYGVKD. Deletions cut 6 bases from V and 5 bases from J, with 7 bases between. CDR3 coding DNA: TGTGCCATCAGGAGGGAGACCGGGGAGCTGTTTTTT. This codes for CAIRRETGELFF.

The J gene is TRBJ2-5, the V gene TRBV7-9, with 8 nucleotides matching TRBD1. The germline CDR1 and CDR2 sequences are SEHNR and FQNEAQ (reference sequence). The CDR3 totals 15 residues. V gave up 5 bases and J gave up 1 base; unmatched junction bases: 6. CDR3 in amino acids: CASSPRDRPQETQYF. The CDR3 nucleotides read TGTGCCAGCAGCCCACGGGACAGGCCCCAAGAGACCCAGTACTTC.

This chain joins TRBV18 and TRBJ2-1; perhaps TRBD1 as D (6 bases). The ends were cut back, 8 bases at V and 8 bases at J, with 13 bases in the middle. The length of the CDR3 is 12 residues. CDR1 is KGHSH, CDR2 LQKENI, per germline. This CDR3 is CASGTRRDEQFF. The CDR3 DNA sequence: TGTGCCAGCGGGACACGACGCGATGAGCAGTTCTTC.

This clone has only a few counts. The rearrangement links TRBV10-3 to TRBJ2-1; 9 bases line up with TRBD2. Trimming took 10 bases from V and 0 from J; bases not matched to a gene: 19. CDR1 and CDR2 (germline): ENHRY, SYGVKD. This CDR3 region has 19 residues. CDR3 bases: TGTGCCAACTTACGGACTAGCGATTGGGGACAGAGCTCCTACAATGAGCAGTTCTTC. Encoded protein: CANLRTSDWGQSSYNEQFF.

The chain joins TRBV7-2 to TRBJ2-2, with 9 bases identical to TRBD1. CDR1 and CDR2 (germline): SGHTA, FQGNSA. CDR3 length equals 15 residues. Losses at the gene ends were 2 bases for V and 6 bases for J; bases not matched to a gene: 4. CDR3 DNA sequence: TGTGCCAGCAGCTTAAACAGGGGGCCTTCCGGGGAGCTGTTTTTT. Translation gives CASSLNRGPSGELFF.

This sequence joins TRBV5-8 and TRBJ1-2; D gene ambiguous. The CDR3 runs to 16 residues. Germline loops: CDR1 SGHTS, CDR2 YDEGEE. V shed 0 bases and J shed 4 bases, with 16 bases lying between them. The DNA of the CDR3 is TGTGCCAGCAGCTTGGGGCTTTGGAGAGGTCCCTATGGCTACACCTTC. This sequence encodes CASSLGLWRGPYGYTF.

On this clone itself: An end of the junction does not agree with germline; a read error may underlie this. The chain combines TRBV19 with TRBJ2-7; TRBD2 is a possible D gene (5 bases). The CDR3 has 13 residues. The germline V gene encodes CDR1 LNHDA and CDR2 SQIVND (reference sequence). This chain's CDR3 is CTSSIGKFYEQYF. The CDR3, as DNA: TGTACCAGTAGTATCGGGAAATTCTACGAGCAGTACTTC.

The V and J genes are TRBV6-6 and TRBJ2-1, with 9 bases identical to TRBD2. Germline CDR1 is MNHNY and CDR2 is SVGAGI (reference sequence). V was pared by 6 bases and J by 7 bases, with 7 bases of the junction left unmatched. The CDR3 covers 14 residues. The chain's CDR3 is CASSLAGSLNEQFF. CDR3 coding DNA: TGTGCCAGCAGCCTAGCGGGGTCCCTGAATGAGCAGTTCTTC.

The chain joins TRBV19 to TRBJ2-1; 9 bases are a match to TRBD2. The CDR3 spans 15 residues. V shed 4 bases, J shed 5 bases, and the junction held 6 bases outside the gene matches. Germline CDR1 and CDR2: LNHDA and SQIVND (reference sequence). This CDR3 reads CASSTYRLADNEQFF. The CDR3, as DNA: TGTGCCAGTAGTACTTATCGACTAGCGGACAATGAGCAGTTCTTC.

CDR3 amino acids: CASSLRTAGSPLHF. Here the CDR3 DNA reads TGTGCCAGCAGTTTAAGGACTGCGGGGTCACCCCTCCACTTT. The chain uses TRBV27 and TRBJ1-6; the D is unclear. Germline V gene sequence: CDR1 MNHEY, CDR2 SMNVEV (reference sequence). Trimming removed 2 bases at V and 10 bases at J, with 12 bases between. The CDR3 is made up of 14 amino acids.

This chain connects TRBV15 to TRBJ2-7, with 8 bases that match TRBD2. Per the germline V gene, CDR1 is LNHNV and CDR2 is YYDKDF (reference sequence). The CDR3 contains 17 residues. Trimming removed 0 bases from V and 0 bases from J; junction bases left unmatched: 7. CDR3 sequence reads: CATSRDAGGPSSYEQYF. The CDR3 DNA is TGTGCCACCAGCAGAGATGCGGGGGGACCCAGCTCCTACGAGCAGTACTTC.

The V call is TRBV11-1, the J call TRBJ2-1; the D is unclear. Germline CDR1 SGHAT, CDR2 FQDESV (reference sequence). The CDR3 has 13 amino acids. V lost 4 bases and J lost 4, with 8 bases in between. Written as DNA, the CDR3 is TGTGCCAGCAGCTCAGGATTTTACAATGAGCAGTTCTTC. Its translation: CASSSGFYNEQFF.

V usage is TRBV11-2 and J usage is TRBJ2-7, with D maybe TRBD1 (6 bases). CDR3 length: 14 residues. From germline, CDR1 is SGHAT and CDR2 FQNNGV. V lost 6 bases and J 3 bases, leaving 15 bases between the germline ends. The CDR3 is CASRRDTGFYEQYF. DNA for the CDR3: TGTGCCAGCAGGAGGGACACTGGATTCTACGAGCAGTACTTC. Filled out from reference TRBV11-2 and TRBJ2-7, the complete variable domain reads EAGVAQSPRYKIIEKRQSVAFWCNPISGHATLYWYQQILGQGPKLLIQFQNNGVVDDSQLPKDRFSAERLKGVDSTLKIQPAKLEDSAVYLCASRRDTGFYEQYFGPGTRLTVT.

This clone was counted a few times. This chain links TRBV6-5 with TRBJ2-2; D unclear. Trimming took 0 bases from V and 1 from J, leaving 6 bases between them. Germline-derived CDR1 and CDR2 are MNHEY and SVGAGI. CDR3 length: 15 amino acids. CDR3 DNA sequence: TGTGCCAGCAGTTACTCGATTAGGAACACCGGGGAGCTGTTTTTT. Translating it yields CASSYSIRNTGELFF.

Concerning this clone itself: Other DNA sequences in this sample translate to the same CDR3. The chain couples TRBV30 to TRBJ2-3; D gene unclear. This CDR3 is 13 amino acids long. V gave up 0 bases and J gave up 2 bases, with 6 bases separating them. The germline V gene encodes CDR1 GTSNPN and CDR2 SVGIG (reference sequence). The CDR3 here is CAWSVYITDTQYF. The CDR3 DNA reads as TGTGCCTGGAGTGTTTATATCACAGATACGCAGTATTTT.